These T cell receptor beta chains were read from a single sample in a study of blood T cell repertoires in COVID-19. TCRdb's copy holds only in-frame clones and misses some; the assay was immunoSEQ multiplex PCR. The sample contains under 20,000 clones, about 81% of which appear only once. The specimen was peripheral blood. All receptors come from a man aged 55 to 70 with acute or convalescent COVID-19. Each CDR3 is given with its conserved first and last residue. The order of the fields is V gene, J gene, clone size, D gene, CDR3 DNA, CDR3 protein. The D gene is left open where the match is weak. Clone size is not always given. Where it is, it says once, few, many or a class for expanded clones.

TRBV2	TRBJ1-6	few	TRBD1	TGTGCCACCAGGGGGGCCTCCTATAATTCACCCCTCCACTTT	CATRGASYNSPLHF
TRBV19	TRBJ2-5	few	-	TGTGCCAGTAGTATAGACACACACCAAGAGACCCAGTACTTC	CASSIDTHQETQYF
TRBV5-6	TRBJ2-2	once	TRBD1	TGTGCCAGCAGCCGGACAGGGCAGGGCACCGGGGAGCTGTTTTTT	CASSRTGQGTGELFF
TRBV18	TRBJ1-1	-	TRBD1	TGTGCCAGCTCGGCGACAGGGTTCGACACTGAAGCTTTCTTT	CASSATGFDTEAFF
TRBV7-2	TRBJ2-7	-	-	TGTGCCAGCAGCTTAGACTACCCCTACGAGCAGTACTTC	CASSLDYPYEQYF
TRBV27	TRBJ1-6	-	TRBD1	TGTGCCAGCAGCTACAGGGGGCTCAGCTCCTATAATTCACCCCTCCACTTT	CASSYRGLSSYNSPLHF
TRBV29-1	TRBJ2-1	-	TRBD2	TGCAGCGTATCCTGGACTAGCGGGGGGGTTTTGAGCTCCTACAATGAGCAGTTCTTC	CSVSWTSGGVLSSYNEQFF
TRBV7-2	TRBJ1-6	-	-	TGTGCCAGCAGCTTAAAGGGGATCAATAATTCACCCCTCCACTTT	CASSLKGINNSPLHF
TRBV2	TRBJ2-1	-	-	TGTGCCAGCAGTGAATTACCCGGGACTCCCGCTGAAAATGAGCAGTTCTTC	CASSELPGTPAENEQFF
TRBV18	TRBJ2-5	-	TRBD1	TGTGCCAGCTCACCGGCTTGGACAGGCCAAGAGACCCAGTACTTC	CASSPAWTGQETQYF
TRBV29-1	TRBJ2-7	once	-	TGCAGCGTTGAAAGCGCCTACTCCTACGAGCAGTACTTC	CSVESAYSYEQYF
TRBV2	TRBJ2-1	few	-	TGTGCCAGCAATCCAGACAGCTCCTACAATGAGCAGTTCTTC	CASNPDSSYNEQFF
TRBV10-1	TRBJ1-5	-	-	TGCGCCAGCAGTGACCCGGGGGGGAATCAGCCCCAGCATTTT	CASSDPGGNQPQHF
TRBV6-5	TRBJ1-2	-	-	TGTGCCAGCAGTACGACGACAGGATATGGCTACACCTTC	CASSTTTGYGYTF
TRBV4-1	TRBJ2-1	once	TRBD1	TGCGCCAGCAGCCAGGGACAGGGGGCTAATGAGCAGTTCTTC	CASSQGQGANEQFF
TRBV30	TRBJ2-3	-	-	TGTGCCTGGAGCGGGGGGCCTCTCACAGATACGCAGTATTTT	CAWSGGPLTDTQYF
TRBV5-1	TRBJ1-1	-	-	TGCGCCAGCAGCTTAACCGGGTCCCAGAGGAGTGAAGCTTTCTTT	CASSLTGSQRSEAFF
TRBV9	TRBJ2-7	-	TRBD1	TGTGCCAGCACCGCCGACAGGGGGGCGGGAGAGCAGTACTTC	CASTADRGAGEQYF
TRBV19	TRBJ1-4	-	-	TGTGCCAGTAGTTCCGGGGGGGGAAATGAAAAACTGTTTTTT	CASSSGGGNEKLFF
TRBV19	TRBJ1-5	-	-	TGTGCCAGTAGTTCACAACACCACCGGGACATCAATCAGCCCCAGCATTTT	CASSSQHHRDINQPQHF
TRBV11-2	TRBJ2-5	-	-	TGTGCCAGCAGCTTAGACACGGGTGCCGAAGAGACCCAGTACTTC	CASSLDTGAEETQYF
TRBV5-5	TRBJ1-2	-	-	TGTGCCAGCTCAGGACAGCCTTCATCGGACTATGGCTACACCTTC	CASSGQPSSDYGYTF
TRBV7-2	TRBJ1-2	few	TRBD1	TGTGCCAGCAGCCCTGACAGGGCCAACTATGGCTACACCTTC	CASSPDRANYGYTF
TRBV27	TRBJ1-5	-	-	TGTGCCAGCAGTCCCAGGGTTAGCAGCAATCAGCCCCAGCATTTT	CASSPRVSSNQPQHF
TRBV7-8	TRBJ2-2	few	TRBD2	TGTGCCAGCAGCTTACTGGCGGGGGGCACCGGGGAGCTGTTTTTT	CASSLLAGGTGELFF
TRBV10-3	TRBJ2-4	-	-	TGTGCCATCAGTCCAGATAAAAACATTCAGTACTTC	CAISPDKNIQYF
TRBV27	TRBJ2-1	few	TRBD2	TGTGCCAGCAGTTTTAGTCTAGCGGGGAACAATGAGCAGTTCTTC	CASSFSLAGNNEQFF
TRBV7-2	TRBJ1-5	-	-	TGTGCCAGCAGCTTGGATGAGGATCAGCCCCAGCATTTT	CASSLDEDQPQHF
TRBV5-1	TRBJ1-2	-	-	TGCGCCAGCAGCTTGGAGAGGGGGTCTTATGGCTACACCTTC	CASSLERGSYGYTF
TRBV19	TRBJ1-2	-	-	TGTGCCAGTAGTAACAATGCTGACTATGGCTACACCTTC	CASSNNADYGYTF
TRBV5-8	TRBJ1-1	once	-	TGTGCCAGCAGACACATACCGACAGGAACTGGCGGCACTGAAGCTTTCTTT	CASRHIPTGTGGTEAFF
TRBV6-1	TRBJ2-7	few	TRBD1	TGTGCCAGCAGTGGGGACAGCTGGGTTCGGTGGTACGAGCAGTACTTC	CASSGDSWVRWYEQYF
TRBV5-1	TRBJ2-1	-	-	TGCGCCAGCAGCTTGCTTTACAGGAATGAGCAGTTCTTC	CASSLLYRNEQFF
TRBV7-9	TRBJ1-1	-	TRBD1	TGTGCCAGCAGCGAGGGACAGCGGATGAACACTGAAGCTTTCTTT	CASSEGQRMNTEAFF
TRBV18	TRBJ1-6	-	-	TGTGCCAGCTCCGGGCAGGGGACGCAGGAATCACCCCTCCACTTT	CASSGQGTQESPLHF
TRBV20-1	TRBJ1-5	-	TRBD1	TGCAGTGCTAGTCTGAGGGGGCCTGTTCAGCCCCAGCATTTT	CSASLRGPVQPQHF
TRBV6-5	TRBJ2-7	-	-	TGTGCCAGCCGAATCCGGGGTCCCTACGAGCAGTACTTC	CASRIRGPYEQYF
TRBV29-1	TRBJ2-2	-	TRBD1	TGCAGCGTTGAAGGACAGGGGGCGACCGGGGAGCTGTTTTTT	CSVEGQGATGELFF
TRBV27	TRBJ2-5	-	TRBD1	TGTGCCAGCAGTTCTCAGGGACAGCTTCAAGAGACCCAGTACTTC	CASSSQGQLQETQYF
TRBV4-2	TRBJ1-2	-	-	TGTGCCAGCAGCCAAGATCTGTCGAACTCTCGACAGGTGGCTGGCTACACCTTC	CASSQDLSNSRQVAGYTF
TRBV7-2	TRBJ1-2	-	TRBD1	TGTGCCAGCAGCTGGGGGACAGTCCTGAGCTATGGCTACACCTTC	CASSWGTVLSYGYTF
TRBV9	TRBJ1-2	few	TRBD1	TGTGCCAGCAGCCAACGGACAGGGGGCCCCTTTGATAACTATGGCTACACCTTC	CASSQRTGGPFDNYGYTF
TRBV5-1	TRBJ1-2	-	-	TGCGCCAGCAGCTTGTTACAGGGCTCTTACTATGGCTACACCTTC	CASSLLQGSYYGYTF
TRBV24-1	TRBJ2-1	-	TRBD1	TGTGCCACCAGTGATCCGGACAGGGCCGGCGGCAATGAGCAGTTCTTC	CATSDPDRAGGNEQFF
TRBV7-8	TRBJ2-1	few	-	TGTGCCAGCAGCTCCGACAGATACAATGAGCAGTTCTTC	CASSSDRYNEQFF
TRBV27	TRBJ1-2	-	TRBD1	TGTGCCAGCAGTCTCCTCACTCCGGGACAGGGGACCACATATGGCTACACCTTC	CASSLLTPGQGTTYGYTF
TRBV7-2	TRBJ2-5	-	-	TGTGCCAGCAGCTATTTTCAGGAGACCCAGTACTTC	CASSYFQETQYF
TRBV19	TRBJ2-3	-	-	TGTGCCAGTAGTGTCACGGGGGGCTTGGCGCAGTATTTT	CASSVTGGLAQYF
TRBV7-8	TRBJ2-7	-	-	TGTGCCAGCAGCCGTAGGGGAGAGCAGTACTTC	CASSRRGEQYF
TRBV5-1	TRBJ2-4	medium-sized	-	TGCGCCAGCAGATTCGTACCCCAGACAATTCAGTACTTC	CASRFVPQTIQYF
TRBV7-3	TRBJ2-2	-	TRBD2	TGTGCCAGCAGCTTAAGTGGTCTAGCGGGAGTCGGGGAGCTGTTTTTT	CASSLSGLAGVGELFF
TRBV7-2	TRBJ2-1	-	-	TGTGCCAGCAGCCCCTCGAGGGGGGGCCAGGGGAATGAGCAGTTCTTC	CASSPSRGGQGNEQFF
TRBV9	TRBJ2-3	once	-	TGTGCCAGCAGCGTAGATCACAGAGCAGATACGCAGTATTTT	CASSVDHRADTQYF
TRBV5-1	TRBJ1-2	-	TRBD1	TGCGCCAGCAGCTACGGACAGGACTATGGCTACACCTTC	CASSYGQDYGYTF
TRBV28	TRBJ2-2	-	-	TGTGCCAGCAGTACCCCCGCGGCCGGGGAGCTGTTTTTT	CASSTPAAGELFF
TRBV9	TRBJ2-2	-	-	TGTGCCAGCAGTGACAACTCGAACACCGGGGAGCTGTTTTTT	CASSDNSNTGELFF
TRBV7-2	TRBJ1-2	-	-	TGTGCCAGCAGCTTAGCGAACCCTCTAAACGGCTACACCTTC	CASSLANPLNGYTF
TRBV5-5	TRBJ2-7	-	-	TGTGCCAGCAGCTTCGAGGCATACGATCGGGGCGAGCAGTACTTC	CASSFEAYDRGEQYF
TRBV7-8	TRBJ2-7	-	-	TGTGCCAGCAGTCCGACAGGCTACGAGCAGTACTTC	CASSPTGYEQYF
TRBV12-3/TRBV12-4	TRBJ1-5	-	-	TGTGCCAGCAGCGGTGCAAATCAGCCCCAGCATTTT	CASSGANQPQHF